The rows below give T cell receptor beta chains drawn from one sample of a study of persistence of HIV-infected CD4 T cells. These TCRs' antigens remain unknown. Profiling relied on immunoSEQ multiplex PCR, and the TCRdb table lists in-frame clones only, not all of them. Of 35,000 to 50,000 clones listed, approximately 90% were seen once; the top ten hold about 2%. The sequences come from CD4+ T cells sorted from PBMCs after roughly 19-hour stimulation, collected from a patient who received antiretroviral therapy. These receptors all come from an adult man with HIV who was CMV-seropositive. Each CDR3 is given with its conserved first and last residue.

CDR3 length	V gene	CDR3 protein
15	TRBV3-1/TRBV3-2	CASSPIPSSYNEQFF
12	TRBV7-9	CASSLAGYGYTF
13	TRBV19	CASKKQGFDEQFF
13	TRBV28	CATTKSNTGELFF
18	TRBV9	CASSVGDGGASGAYEQYF
19	TRBV28	CASSTSGQGGPSSGNTIYF
13	TRBV3-1/TRBV3-2	CASSPLAGYEQFF
16	TRBV5-4	CASSLSHRRSYNEQFF
14	TRBV11-2	CASSLVAVHYGYTF
15	TRBV3-1/TRBV3-2	CASSQSQGQIRGYTF
15	TRBV29-1	CSVEDRDRYTDTQYF
18	TRBV5-1	CASSFGTGTKTAKNIQYF